This record looks at one T cell receptor (beta chain) sequence and its context. What it recognizes is unknown. The CDR3 runs 16 residues. Trimming took off 3 bases at V and 0 bases at J, with 12 bases between the two ends. CDR1 is KGHSH and CDR2 is LQKENI in the germline V gene. This sample is part of a study of vaccination effects on CD4 cells after COVID-19. Whole-study findings and limits: Healthy vaccinees' vaccine-induced clones included only 1 of 255 that recognized common cold coronaviruses.

TCRdb keeps only in-frame clones here, not all; method: immunoSEQ multiplex PCR. Here the sample spans over 45,000 clones, over 60% being singletons. Once cultured for more than nine days, the cells underwent separation to obtain CD4+ T cells. On day 3 and again on day 7, half the medium was replaced with IL-2 medium. Here the sequenced sample was CD4+ T cells from PBMCs cultured without peptide, taken before COVID-19 vaccination. This receptor was obtained from a human donor who received a COVID-19 vaccine. This chain links TRBV18 with TRBJ1-3, with D uncertain. The CDR3 loop reads CASSPLGFNSGNTIYF. The CDR3 nucleotides read TGTGCCAGCTCACCTTTGGGGTTCAACTCTGGAAACACCATATATTTT.